This paragraph reports one T cell receptor (beta chain). The source of the sample is a study of OX40 agonist ivuxolimab in advanced cancers. The wider study: Intravenous ivuxolimab at 0.01 to 10 mg/kg was given to patients every 2 weeks.

Profiled with immunoSEQ multiplex PCR; TCRdb holds only in-frame clones, not every one. The sample lists some 51,000 clones, around 77% seen once, with around 2% in the top ten. Sampled blood was obtained at baseline, cycle 4 day 1, and cycle 7 day 1. Trimming took off 2 bases at V and 5 bases at J, with 10 bases between the two ends. The V gene's germline CDR1 is SEHNR and CDR2 FQNEAQ (reference sequence). The CDR3 runs to 14 residues. The clonotype was recovered from an adult with an advanced solid tumor such as melanoma, head and neck, liver or kidney cancer. V gene TRBV7-9 combines with J gene TRBJ2-1; D ambiguous. This specimen was CD4+ or CD8+ T cells sorted from blood, taken in a trial of the OX40 agonist ivuxolimab. The CDR3 loop is CASSLLASNNEQFF. The CDR3, as DNA: TGTGCCAGCAGCTTACTTGCGTCTAACAATGAGCAGTTCTTC.